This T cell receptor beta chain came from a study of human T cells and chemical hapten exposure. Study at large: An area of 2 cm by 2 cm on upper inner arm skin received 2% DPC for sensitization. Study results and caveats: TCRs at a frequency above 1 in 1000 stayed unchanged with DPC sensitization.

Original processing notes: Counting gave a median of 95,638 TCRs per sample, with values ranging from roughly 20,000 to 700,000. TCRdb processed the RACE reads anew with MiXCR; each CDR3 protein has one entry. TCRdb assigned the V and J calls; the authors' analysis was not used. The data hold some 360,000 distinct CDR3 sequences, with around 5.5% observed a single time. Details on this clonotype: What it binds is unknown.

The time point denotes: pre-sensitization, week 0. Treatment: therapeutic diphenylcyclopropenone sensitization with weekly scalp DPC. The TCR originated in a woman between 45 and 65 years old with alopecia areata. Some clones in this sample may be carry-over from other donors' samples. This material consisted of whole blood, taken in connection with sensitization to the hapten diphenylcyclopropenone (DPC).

The CDR3 spells CASSQVRTSGSTDTQYF. The CDR3 DNA follows: TGTGCCAGCAGCCAAGTCCGGACTAGCGGGAGTACAGATACGCAGTATTTT. The gene calls are TRBV3-1 and TRBJ2-3, with TRBD2 matching 13 bases. The germline V gene encodes CDR1 LGHDT and CDR2 YNNKEL (reference sequence). The CDR3 is 17 residues long. J was trimmed by 3 bases and V by 1 base; bases with no gene match: 4.